This entry is about one T cell receptor beta chain. Its recognized antigen is unknown. The input lacks base qualities; no much larger clone sits a single base away. Trimming costs V 0 bases and J 12 bases, and their ends lie 15 bases apart. Its CDR3 holds 13 amino acids, cysteine through phenylalanine. CDR3 DNA only is kept here, 39 bases in frame from base 1. Reading the germline V gene (reference sequence) gives CDR1 MNHNY and CDR2 SVGAGI. Patients with a history of autoimmune disease or receiving systemic immunosuppression were excluded from the trial. Peripheral blood for TCR sequencing was collected from all dose cohorts at baseline, on cycle 4 day 1, and on cycle 7 day 1. The samples were taken from a phase I, first-in-human, multicenter, open-label dose-escalation trial of ivuxolimab. Adults with locally advanced or metastatic melanoma, renal cell, hepatocellular, or head and neck squamous cell carcinoma were enrolled in the trial. Before TCR sequencing, CD4+ T cells and CD8+ T cells from peripheral blood were sorted into separate populations.

The source of the sample is a study of OX40 agonist ivuxolimab in advanced cancers. Context from the whole study: Ivuxolimab was an agonistic, fully human IgG2 monoclonal antibody directed against OX40 (CD134), a costimulatory receptor. Intravenous ivuxolimab was administered to patients every 2 weeks at six dose levels: 0.01, 0.1, 0.3, 1.5, 3 and 10 mg/kg. Among the roughly 50 dose-escalation patients, around 19 had hepatocellular carcinoma, approximately 15 melanoma, 9 renal cell carcinoma and 9 head and neck cancer. The dose-escalation cohort was almost 85% male with a mean age of about 58 years, ranging from roughly 23 to 90. Prior anti-PD-1, anti-PD-L1 or anti-CTLA-4 therapy was permitted, and approximately 39% of dose-escalation patients had received checkpoint inhibitors. Partial responses occurred in three dose-escalation patients, of whom one had hepatocellular carcinoma and two had cutaneous melanoma. Peripheral TCRbeta sequencing aimed to test whether ivuxolimab altered TCR sequence diversity and caused clonal T-cell expansion. The paper reports the monotherapy dose-escalation portion (N ≈ 52 patients) of the phase I ivuxolimab trial.

To sequence the TCRbeta CDR3 region, genomic DNA was isolated from the sorted cells. TCRbeta CDR3 regions were sequenced using the immunoSEQ Assay. The immuneACCESS repertoire file appears here via TCRdb, limited to in-frame rearrangements. These files lack a portion of the clones; in checked studies, under half of the deficit traces to unresolved V genes, and the cause of the others is not known. For this sample there are about 58,000 clones; about 90% appear just once. The ten largest clones add up to over 3% of the sample. Points the paper makes about the study in general: After ivuxolimab, expanded clones were on average more numerous among CD8+ T cells than among CD4+ T cells. In the 0.1-3.0 mg/kg groups, partial responders were among the patients with the lowest normalized peripheral clonal expansion, particularly in CD8+ T cells. Clonal expansion of both CD4+ and CD8+ blood T cells was observed from baseline to week 6 at doses 0.1 to 3.0 mg/kg. The antigen specificity of the peripheral T cells that underwent clonal expansion was not determined. Low levels of normalized T-cell clonal expansion were also shown by some nonresponding patients.

The sequencing here drew on CD4+ or CD8+ T cells sorted from blood, taken in a trial of the OX40 agonist ivuxolimab. This receptor was taken from an adult with an advanced solid tumor such as melanoma, head and neck, liver or kidney cancer. The V gene is TRBV6-6 and the J gene is TRBJ2-7, with the D gene call left open. CDR3 protein: CASSYSLGDSWYF. At the DNA level, the sequence is TGTGCCAGCAGTTACTCTCTAGGAGACTCGTGGTACTTC.